Included here is one T cell receptor beta chain sequence, with context. This clonotype came up a few times. What antigen it recognizes has not been identified. Base qualities were left out, and no much larger clone turns up one base away. The data derive from a study of regulatory and conventional T cells in breast cancer (dated by TCRdb to 2015 to 2017). The CDR3 runs 15 amino acids, cysteine and phenylalanine included. The retained sequence is limited to the CDR3, 45 bases, with the frame set at the first base. Between the V and J ends, shortened by 5 bases and 1 base respectively, the junction contains 14 bases. CDR1 MNHEY and CDR2 SVGAGI were looked up in the germline V gene. The library was prepared using PCR. The sample was run on a 454 GS FLX Titanium. TCRdb reprocessing: public reads trimmed at Q25 with fastp, clones called with MiXCR, in-frame beta chains kept. All rows with the same CDR3 protein become a single entry with the most common DNA and genes. For this sample the table gives roughly 170 distinct CDR3 sequences, of which roughly 19% were detected only once. The ten biggest clones cover 35% to 55% of the sample.

The rearrangement combines TRBV6-5 with TRBJ2-5, with the D gene too uncertain to name. Source material: regulatory T cells from blood. This clonotype originated in a female donor with breast cancer. The CDR3 region has the sequence CASSLTPGSQETQYF. The nucleotide sequence is TGTGCCAGCAGTCTTACACCCGGGTCCCAAGAGACCCAGTACTTC.